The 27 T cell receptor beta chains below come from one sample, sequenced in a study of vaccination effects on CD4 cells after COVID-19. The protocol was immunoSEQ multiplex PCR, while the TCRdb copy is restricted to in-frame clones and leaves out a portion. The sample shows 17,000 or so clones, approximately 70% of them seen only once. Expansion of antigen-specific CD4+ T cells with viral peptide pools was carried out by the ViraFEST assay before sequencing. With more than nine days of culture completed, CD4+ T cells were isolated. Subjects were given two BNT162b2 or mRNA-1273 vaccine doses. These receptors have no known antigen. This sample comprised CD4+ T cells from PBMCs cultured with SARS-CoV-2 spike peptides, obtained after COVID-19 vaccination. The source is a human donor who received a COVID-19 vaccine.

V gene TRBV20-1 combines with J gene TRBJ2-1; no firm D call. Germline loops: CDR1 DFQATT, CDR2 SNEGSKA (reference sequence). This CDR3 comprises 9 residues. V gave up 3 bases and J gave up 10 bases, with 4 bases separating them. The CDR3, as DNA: TGCAGTGCTAGGGGGGAGCAGTTCTTC. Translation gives CSARGEQFF.

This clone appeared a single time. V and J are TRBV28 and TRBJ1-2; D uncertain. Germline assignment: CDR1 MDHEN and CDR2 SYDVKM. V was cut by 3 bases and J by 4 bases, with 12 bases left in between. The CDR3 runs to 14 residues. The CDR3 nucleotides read TGTGCCAGCAGTTTTGGGGATTCGGGCTATGGCTACACCTTC. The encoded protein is CASSFGDSGYGYTF.

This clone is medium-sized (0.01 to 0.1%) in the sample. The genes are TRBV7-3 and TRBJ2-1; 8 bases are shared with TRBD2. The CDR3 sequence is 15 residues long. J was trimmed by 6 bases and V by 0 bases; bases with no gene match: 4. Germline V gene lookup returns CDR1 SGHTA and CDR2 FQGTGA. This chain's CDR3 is CASSLTGLGVNEQFF. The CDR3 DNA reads TGTGCCAGCAGCTTAACGGGACTAGGGGTCAATGAGCAGTTCTTC.

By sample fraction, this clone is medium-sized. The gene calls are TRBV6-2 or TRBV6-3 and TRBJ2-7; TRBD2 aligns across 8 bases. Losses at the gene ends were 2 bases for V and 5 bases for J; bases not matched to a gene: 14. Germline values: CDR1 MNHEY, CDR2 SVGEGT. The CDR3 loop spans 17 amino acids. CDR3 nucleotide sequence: TGTGCCAGCAGTTACCCATTGCTAGCGGGCCCTGGGGACGAGCAGTACTTC. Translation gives CASSYPLLAGPGDEQYF.

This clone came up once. The CDR3 DNA follows: TGTGCCAGCCGGAGCGTCGGATCTAATGAAAAACTGTTTTTT. Its protein product is CASRSVGSNEKLFF. V gene TRBV6-5 combines with J gene TRBJ1-4; no firm D call. Germline CDR1 MNHEY, CDR2 SVGAGI. Trimming removed 8 bases at V and 3 bases at J, with 13 bases between. The CDR3 runs to 14 residues.

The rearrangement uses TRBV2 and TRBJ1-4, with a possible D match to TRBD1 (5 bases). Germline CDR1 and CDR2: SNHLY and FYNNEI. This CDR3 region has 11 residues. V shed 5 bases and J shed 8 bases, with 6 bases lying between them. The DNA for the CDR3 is TGTGCCAGCAGTAAGGGGGAAAAACTGTTTTTT. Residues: CASSKGEKLFF.

The CDR3 region has the DNA TGTGCCAGCAGTCCCGGGACAGGAGGGGAACAGCCCCAGCATTTT. Encoded protein: CASSPGTGGEQPQHF. The V and J genes are TRBV28 and TRBJ1-5; 8 positions match TRBD1. Unmatched junction bases numbered 10, after V lost 5 bases and J lost 7 bases. Germline V gene sequence: CDR1 MDHEN, CDR2 SYDVKM. The CDR3 runs 15 residues.

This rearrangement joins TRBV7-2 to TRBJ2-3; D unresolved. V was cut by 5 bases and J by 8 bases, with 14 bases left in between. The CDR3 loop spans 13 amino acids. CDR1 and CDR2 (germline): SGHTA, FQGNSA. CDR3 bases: TGTGCCAGCAGCCCCACTATAACGGGTACGCAGTATTTT. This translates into CASSPTITGTQYF.

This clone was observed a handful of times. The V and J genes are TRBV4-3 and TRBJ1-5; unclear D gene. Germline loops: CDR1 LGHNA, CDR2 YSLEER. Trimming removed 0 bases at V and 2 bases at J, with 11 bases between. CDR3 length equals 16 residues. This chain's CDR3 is CASSQDLTARNQPQHF. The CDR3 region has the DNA TGCGCCAGCAGCCAAGATCTAACTGCCCGCAATCAGCCCCAGCATTTT.

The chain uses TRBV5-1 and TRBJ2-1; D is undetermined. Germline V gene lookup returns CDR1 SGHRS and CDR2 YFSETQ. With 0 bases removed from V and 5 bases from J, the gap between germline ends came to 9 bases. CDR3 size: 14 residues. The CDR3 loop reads CASSLAPQNNEQFF. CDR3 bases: TGCGCCAGCAGCTTGGCGCCCCAGAACAATGAGCAGTTCTTC.

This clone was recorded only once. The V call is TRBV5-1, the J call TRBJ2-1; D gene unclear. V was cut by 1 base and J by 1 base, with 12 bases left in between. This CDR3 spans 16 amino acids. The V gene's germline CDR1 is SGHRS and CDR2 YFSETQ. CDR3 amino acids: CASSLYSLASYNEQFF. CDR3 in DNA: TGCGCCAGCAGCTTGTACAGCCTCGCATCCTACAATGAGCAGTTCTTC.

The CDR3 DNA is TGTGCCAGCAGTTACTCGACTAGCGGATCCTACAATGAGCAGTTCTTC. Translated, it gives CASSYSTSGSYNEQFF. V is TRBV6-2 or TRBV6-3 and J is TRBJ2-1, with 9 nucleotides matching TRBD2. J gave up 1 base and V 0 bases, and 1 base lay outside the gene matches. The CDR3 runs to 16 residues. Germline V gene data show CDR1 as MNHEY and CDR2 as SVGEGT.

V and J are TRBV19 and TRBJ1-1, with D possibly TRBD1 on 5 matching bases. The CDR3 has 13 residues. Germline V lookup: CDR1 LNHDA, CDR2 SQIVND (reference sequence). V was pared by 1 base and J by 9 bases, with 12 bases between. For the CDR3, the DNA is TGTGCCAGTAGTATAGTGGGGCAGGGTAAAGCTTTCTTT. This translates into CASSIVGQGKAFF. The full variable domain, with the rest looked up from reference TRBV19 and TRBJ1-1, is DGGITQSPKYLFRKEGQNVTLSCEQNLNHDAMYWYRQDPGQGLRLIYYSQIVNDFQKGDIAEGYSVSREKKESFPLTVTSAQKNPTAFYLCASSIVGQGKAFFGQGTRLTVV.

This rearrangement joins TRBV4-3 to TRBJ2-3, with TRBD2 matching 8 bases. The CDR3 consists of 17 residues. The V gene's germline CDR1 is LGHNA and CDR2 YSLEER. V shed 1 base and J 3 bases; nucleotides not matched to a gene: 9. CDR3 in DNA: TGCGCCAGCAGCCAAGGGGCTCAGCGGGGGACGACAGATACGCAGTATTTT. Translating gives CASSQGAQRGTTDTQYF.

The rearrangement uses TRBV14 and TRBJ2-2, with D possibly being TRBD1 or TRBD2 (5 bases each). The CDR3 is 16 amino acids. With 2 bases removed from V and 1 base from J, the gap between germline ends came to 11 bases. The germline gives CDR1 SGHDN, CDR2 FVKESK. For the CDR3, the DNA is TGTGCCAGCAGCCAACACCGGGACCGGAACACCGGGGAGCTGTTTTTT. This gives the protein CASSQHRDRNTGELFF.

The CDR3 sequence: CASSAGPNTEAFF. The CDR3 DNA reads TGTGCCAGCAGCGCGGGACCGAACACTGAAGCTTTCTTT. The chain couples TRBV9 to TRBJ1-1, with D perhaps matching TRBD1 (5 bases). This CDR3 comprises 13 residues. The germline gives CDR1 SGDLS, CDR2 YYNGEE. The V and J ends lost 3 bases and 1 base respectively, with 7 bases between them.

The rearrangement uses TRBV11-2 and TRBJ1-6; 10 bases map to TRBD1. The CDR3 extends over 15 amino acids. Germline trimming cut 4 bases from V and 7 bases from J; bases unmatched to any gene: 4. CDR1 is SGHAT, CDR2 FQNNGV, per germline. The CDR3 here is CASSSGQGENSPLHF. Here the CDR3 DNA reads TGTGCCAGCAGCTCCGGACAGGGGGAGAATTCACCCCTCCACTTT.

Written as DNA, the CDR3 is TGTGCCAGCAGCTTGTCGGCAGAACTAGCCAAAAACATTCAGTACTTC. This gives the protein CASSLSAELAKNIQYF. This chain links TRBV11-2 with TRBJ2-4; D call uncertain. CDR3 size: 16 residues. The germline V and J ends were trimmed by 3 bases and 0 bases, with 12 bases remaining between them. Germline loops: CDR1 SGHAT, CDR2 FQNNGV. Together with reference TRBV11-2 and TRBJ2-4, the CDR3 gives the full variable domain: EAGVAQSPRYKIIEKRQSVAFWCNPISGHATLYWYQQILGQGPKLLIQFQNNGVVDDSQLPKDRFSAERLKGVDSTLKIQPAKLEDSAVYLCASSLSAELAKNIQYFGAGTRLSVL.

CDR3 coding DNA: TGTGCCAGCAGCTTCAAGGAGACCCAGTACTTC. Encoded protein: CASSFKETQYF. The J gene is TRBJ2-5, the V gene TRBV7-9; no clear D. Germline V gene data show CDR1 as SEHNR and CDR2 as FQNEAQ (reference sequence). Trimming removed 3 bases at V and 5 bases at J, with 4 bases between. This CDR3 has 11 amino acids.

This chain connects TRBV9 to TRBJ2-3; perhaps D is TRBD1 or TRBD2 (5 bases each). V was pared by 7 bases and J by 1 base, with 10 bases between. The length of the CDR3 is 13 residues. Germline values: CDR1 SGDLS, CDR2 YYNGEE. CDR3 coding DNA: TGTGCCAGCCGTGGGGGAGGCACAGATACGCAGTATTTT. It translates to CASRGGGTDTQYF.

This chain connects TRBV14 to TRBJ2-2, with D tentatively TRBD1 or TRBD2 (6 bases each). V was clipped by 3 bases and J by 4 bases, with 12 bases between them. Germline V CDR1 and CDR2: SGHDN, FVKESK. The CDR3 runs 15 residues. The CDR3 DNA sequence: TGTGCCAGCAGCCACCCCAGGGGAGGCACCGGGGAGCTGTTTTTT. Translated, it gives CASSHPRGGTGELFF.

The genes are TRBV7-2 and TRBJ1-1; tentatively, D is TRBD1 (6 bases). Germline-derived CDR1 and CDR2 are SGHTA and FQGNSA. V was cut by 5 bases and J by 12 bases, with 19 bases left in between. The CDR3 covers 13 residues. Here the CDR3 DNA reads TGTGCCAGCAGCCCCCCGGGGGCTGTGACGACTTTCTTT. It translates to CASSPPGAVTTFF.

This CDR3 is CASSIGLMNTEAFF. CDR3 nucleotides: TGTGCCAGTAGCATCGGACTGATGAACACTGAAGCTTTCTTT. This rearrangement joins TRBV5-6 to TRBJ1-1; D unclear. Trimming took 8 bases from V and 0 from J, leaving 14 bases between them. CDR1 SGHDT and CDR2 YYEEEE come from the germline V gene. The CDR3 sequence is 14 residues long.

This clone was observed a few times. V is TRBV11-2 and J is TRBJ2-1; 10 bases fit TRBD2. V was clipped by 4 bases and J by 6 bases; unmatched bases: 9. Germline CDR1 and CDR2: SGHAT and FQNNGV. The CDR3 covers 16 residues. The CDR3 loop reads CASSSGSGRVSNEQFF. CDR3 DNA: TGTGCCAGCAGCTCCGGGAGCGGGAGGGTAAGCAATGAGCAGTTCTTC.

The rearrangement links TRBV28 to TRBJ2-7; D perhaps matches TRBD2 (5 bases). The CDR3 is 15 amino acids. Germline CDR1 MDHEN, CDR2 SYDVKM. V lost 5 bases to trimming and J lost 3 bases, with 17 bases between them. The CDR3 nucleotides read TGTGCCAGCAGTCCCCCGTTGGGGAGCGGCTACGAGCAGTACTTC. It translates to CASSPPLGSGYEQYF.

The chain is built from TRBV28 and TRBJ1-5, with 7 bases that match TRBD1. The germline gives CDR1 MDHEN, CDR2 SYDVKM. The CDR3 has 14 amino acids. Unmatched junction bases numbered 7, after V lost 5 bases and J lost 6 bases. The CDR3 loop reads CASSINRGRQPQHF. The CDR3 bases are TGTGCCAGCAGTATAAACAGGGGCCGTCAGCCCCAGCATTTT. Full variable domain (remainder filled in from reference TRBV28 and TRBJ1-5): DVKVTQSSRYLVKRTGEKVFLECVQDMDHENMFWYRQDPGLGLRLIYFSYDVKMKEKGDIPEGYSVSREKKERFSLILESASTNQTSMYLCASSINRGRQPQHFGDGTRLSIL.

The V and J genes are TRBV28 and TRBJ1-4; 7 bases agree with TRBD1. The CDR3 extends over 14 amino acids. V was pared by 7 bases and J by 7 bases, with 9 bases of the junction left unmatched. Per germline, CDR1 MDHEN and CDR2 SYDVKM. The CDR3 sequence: CASTQTGQVEKLFF. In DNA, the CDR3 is TGTGCCAGCACCCAGACAGGGCAGGTTGAAAAACTGTTTTTT.